The 16 T cell receptor beta chains in this list originate from one sample, sequenced in a study of early T cells in non-severe SARS-CoV-2 infection. TCRdb recomputed calls from the 5' RACE reads with MiXCR, one row per CDR3 protein. The data show approximately 56,000 distinct CDR3 sequences, roughly a tenth seen once. The sample comprised whole blood. These receptors came from an adult who was a healthcare worker with PCR-confirmed SARS-CoV-2 infection or an uninfected control (not recorded which).

This clonotype was found many times. The V and J genes are TRBV29-1 and TRBJ2-1, with 8 bases lining up with TRBD2. Germline V gene sequence: CDR1 SQVTM, CDR2 ANQGSEA. The CDR3 consists of 15 residues. With 6 bases clipped from V and 7 bases from J, the junction kept 14 bases outside the gene matches. CDR3 in DNA: TGCAGCGTCCCGGTGAGGGCGGGAGGAGGGAATGAGCAGTTCTTC. This encodes CSVPVRAGGGNEQFF.

This clonotype was recorded a few times. V is TRBV20-1 and J is TRBJ2-3, with D possibly TRBD2 on 5 matching bases. There are 14 residues in the CDR3. CDR1 and CDR2 from the germline V gene are DFQATT and SNEGSKA (reference sequence). Trimming removed 1 base at V and 4 bases at J, with 12 bases between. The DNA for the CDR3 is TGCAGTGCTAGAGGGGCGAGGGCACCAGATACGCAGTATTTT. It translates to CSARGARAPDTQYF.

This clonotype was detected ten times or more. The V call is TRBV6-2 or TRBV6-3, the J call TRBJ2-7; D perhaps matches TRBD1 (6 bases). The CDR3 totals 18 residues. CDR1 and CDR2 (germline): MNHEY, SVGEGT. Deletions cut 3 bases from V and 4 bases from J, with 25 bases between. The CDR3 reads CASSYPRDKLLPRYEQYF. CDR3 bases: TGTGCCAGCAGTTATCCACGGGACAAGCTTTTACCTCGTTACGAGCAGTACTTC.

This clonotype has more than one count but fewer than ten. The genes are TRBV7-9 and TRBJ1-4; D is unclear. This CDR3 contains 13 residues. Germline V lookup: CDR1 SEHNR, CDR2 FQNEAQ (reference sequence). The ends were cut back, 9 bases at V and 5 bases at J, with 13 bases in the middle. The CDR3, as DNA: TGTGCCAGTTGGGCGGATTTGAATGAAAAACTGTTTTTT. It yields the protein CASWADLNEKLFF.

This clonotype was detected many times. V and J are TRBV9 and TRBJ2-3; 14 bases agree with TRBD2. The V gene end was trimmed by 3 bases and the J gene end by 0 bases; junction bases not matched to a gene: 9. Looked up from germline, CDR1 is SGDLS and CDR2 is YYNGEE. The CDR3 contains 19 residues. CDR3 region: CASSGSGTSGRASTDTQYF. In nucleotides, the CDR3 is TGTGCCAGCAGCGGCTCCGGGACTAGCGGGAGAGCTAGCACAGATACGCAGTATTTT. The whole variable domain, remainder taken from reference TRBV9 and TRBJ2-3, is DSGVTQTPKHLITATGQRVTLRCSPRSGDLSVYWYQQSLDQGLQFLIQYYNGEERAKGNILERFSAQQFPDLHSELNLSSLELGDSALYFCASSGSGTSGRASTDTQYFGPGTRLTVL.

This clonotype was counted a few times. The chain has TRBV2 and TRBJ2-5; 10 nucleotides align to TRBD2. Trimming cost V 6 bases and J 2 bases; bases outside gene matches: 6. Germline V lookup: CDR1 SNHLY, CDR2 FYNNEI. The length of the CDR3 is 15 residues. The CDR3 here is CASRVAGGGQETQYF. In DNA form, the CDR3 reads TGTGCCAGCAGGGTAGCGGGAGGCGGTCAAGAGACCCAGTACTTC.

There are many counts of this clonotype. The chain has TRBV10-3 and TRBJ2-7, with 7 bases identical to TRBD1. CDR1 and CDR2 from the germline V gene are ENHRY and SYGVKD. The CDR3 runs to 14 residues. J gave up 0 bases and V 5 bases, and 4 bases lay outside the gene matches. CDR3 sequence (DNA): TGTGCCATCAGTCCAGACAGGGCCTCCTACGAGCAGTACTTC. Residues: CAISPDRASYEQYF.

The table lists this clonotype with many counts. CDR3: CASSLREVHEQYF. CDR3 sequence (DNA): TGTGCCAGCAGCTTAAGAGAAGTCCACGAGCAGTACTTC. The chain joins TRBV7-3 to TRBJ2-7, with no clear D. The CDR3 spans 13 residues. V lost 1 base, J lost 5 bases, and 9 bases lay in between. Germline V gene lookup returns CDR1 SGHTA and CDR2 FQGTGA.

This clonotype showed up just a few times. The genes are TRBV11-1 and TRBJ2-7; D is possibly TRBD1 (5 bases). Trimming took off 5 bases at V and 3 bases at J, with 8 bases between the two ends. Germline lookup yields CDR1 SGHAT and CDR2 FQDESV (reference sequence). This CDR3 contains 12 residues. The DNA for the CDR3 is TGTGCCAGCAGCCGAACAGGCTACGAGCAGTACTTC. Translated, it gives CASSRTGYEQYF.

V is TRBV6-5 and J is TRBJ1-2; D ambiguous. The germline CDR1 and CDR2 sequences are MNHEY and SVGAGI. Trimming removed 3 bases from V and 2 bases from J, with 4 bases in between. The CDR3 sequence is 12 residues long. The CDR3 region has the DNA TGTGCCAGCAGTTATCAAAACTATGGCTACACCTTC. Amino acid sequence: CASSYQNYGYTF.

The CDR3 DNA reads TGTGCCAGCAGTCCACGGGGGGCGCAATCTGAAGCTTTCTTT. Translated, it gives CASSPRGAQSEAFF. This chain links TRBV6-6 with TRBJ1-1, with TRBD1 as a possible D gene (6 bases). V was shortened by 5 bases and J by 6 bases, with 16 bases between the two germline ends. This CDR3 comprises 14 residues. The germline gives CDR1 MNHNY, CDR2 SVGAGI (reference sequence).

This clonotype has at least ten counts. CDR3 region: CSVAGSTDTQYF. The CDR3 bases are TGCAGCGTTGCCGGTAGCACAGATACGCAGTATTTT. The rearrangement joins TRBV29-1 to TRBJ2-3; D is undetermined. CDR1 is SQVTM, CDR2 ANQGSEA, per germline. The CDR3 has 12 residues. V lost 4 bases, J lost 0 bases, and 5 bases lay in between.

This clonotype was seen many times. CDR3 region: CASSYRQGPYEQYF. The CDR3 nucleotides are TGTGCCAGCAGCTACCGACAGGGACCCTACGAGCAGTACTTC. J is TRBJ2-7 and V is TRBV7-2, with 7 bases aligning to TRBD1. With 4 bases clipped from V and 2 bases from J, the junction kept 5 bases outside the gene matches. The germline V gene encodes CDR1 SGHTA and CDR2 FQGNSA. The CDR3 has 14 amino acids.

This clonotype appeared a few times. The chain couples TRBV9 to TRBJ2-5; 8 nucleotides match TRBD2. This CDR3 spans 15 amino acids. Germline values: CDR1 SGDLS, CDR2 YYNGEE. The trim removed 0 bases at V and 5 bases at J, leaving 6 bases unmatched. The CDR3 DNA reads TGTGCCAGCAGCGTAGGAGCGGGGGTGGCTGAGACCCAGTACTTC. This translates into CASSVGAGVAETQYF.

This clonotype has at least ten counts. The chain carries TRBV7-8 and TRBJ1-5, with D tentatively TRBD1 (6 bases). Germline CDR1 is SGHVS and CDR2 is FQNEAQ. This CDR3 comprises 13 residues. CDR3 nucleotide sequence: TGTGTTAGCAGTCGGGACAACAATCAGCCCCAGCATTTT. It encodes CVSSRDNNQPQHF.

There are a few counts of this clonotype. CDR3 in amino acids: CASSQLRGRDTQYF. CDR3 DNA: TGCGCCAGCAGCCAGCTGAGAGGGCGAGATACGCAGTATTTT. V is TRBV4-1 and J is TRBJ2-3, with a weak D call TRBD2 (5 bases). V lost 3 bases and J lost 5, with 12 bases in between. Looked up from germline, CDR1 is MGHRA and CDR2 is YSYEKL. The CDR3 length is 14 residues.